Below, 32 T cell receptor beta chains from the same sample are listed, as sequenced in a study of blood T cells in healthy people across ages. Combining a sample-barcoded 5' primer with a J-beta primer mix, a second PCR ran for about 6 to 11 cycles. Each CDR3 protein gets one entry after TCRdb re-called the 5' RACE reads with MiXCR. Here the sample spans some 1,000,000 distinct CDR3 sequences, 25% being singletons. The data were also submitted as part of a second study, on T cells of mothers and their children.

What was sequenced was blood. These receptor sequences come from a girl aged 2 to 9 in good health.

The chain links TRBV12-3 or TRBV12-4 to TRBJ1-2; TRBD1 might be the D (5 bases). The CDR3 runs 11 residues. With 11 bases removed from V and 4 bases from J, the gap between germline ends came to 11 bases. The CDR3 sequence is CASWDFYGYTF. The CDR3 nucleotides are TGTGCCTCGTGGGACTTCTATGGCTACACCTTC.

This clonotype was found a few times. V gene TRBV12-3 or TRBV12-4 combines with J gene TRBJ1-1; no reliable D call. This CDR3 spans 16 amino acids. The V gene lost 3 bases and the J gene lost 7 bases, with 21 bases spanning the gap. CDR3 in DNA: TGTGCCAGCAGTTTGGTTACGATTACGGCGGGCGTTGAAGCTTTCTTT. Protein: CASSLVTITAGVEAFF.

V usage is TRBV12-3 or TRBV12-4 and J usage is TRBJ1-3, with D tentatively TRBD1 (5 bases). Between the trimmed V and J ends, which lost 3 bases and 4 bases, there was a span of 13 bases. The CDR3 runs 15 residues. The CDR3 nucleotides read TGTGCCAGCAGTTTCTCTTGGCGACAGGGAAACACCATATATTTT. Encoded protein: CASSFSWRQGNTIYF.

This clonotype was seen only a few times. The chain is built from TRBV7-9 and TRBJ2-1; 10 bases are shared with TRBD1. This CDR3 comprises 17 residues. From germline, CDR1 is SEHNR and CDR2 FQNEAQ (reference sequence). The junction had 6 bases not matched to a gene; V was cut back by 1 base and J by 3 bases. CDR3 DNA sequence: TGTGCCAGCAGCTTAGTACCCGGGACAGGGGACTACAATGAGCAGTTCTTC. Amino acid sequence: CASSLVPGTGDYNEQFF.

Only a few counts were recorded for this clonotype. The chain employs TRBV6-2 or TRBV6-3 and TRBJ1-1; D gene uncertain. Trimming took 4 bases from V and 3 from J, leaving 6 bases between them. The CDR3 is 12 residues long. Germline V gene lookup returns CDR1 MNHEY and CDR2 SVGEGT. In nucleotides, the CDR3 is TGTGCCAGCAGTTCTCGATACACTGAAGCTTTCTTT. Its translation is CASSSRYTEAFF.

The V gene is TRBV4-2, the J gene TRBJ2-7; D remains ambiguous. CDR3 size: 15 residues. The V gene lost 1 base and the J gene lost 1 base, with 11 bases spanning the gap. CDR1 is LGHNA, CDR2 YNFKEQ, per germline. CDR3 coding DNA: TGTGCCAGCAGCCAAGGCCGCTCGGTATCCTACGAGCAGTACTTC. This sequence encodes CASSQGRSVSYEQYF.

This clonotype showed up many times. The chain joins TRBV4-3 to TRBJ1-5; D remains unclear. Germline V gene sequence: CDR1 LGHNA, CDR2 YSLEER. The length of the CDR3 is 15 residues. Trimming removed 0 bases from V and 4 bases from J, with 10 bases in between. CDR3 sequence reads: CASSQDGVGNQPQHF. CDR3 sequence (DNA): TGCGCCAGCAGCCAAGATGGTGTGGGAAATCAGCCCCAGCATTTT.

The genes are TRBV10-3 and TRBJ2-3, with TRBD2 matching 7 bases. The V segment lost 6 bases and the J segment 2 bases; nucleotides outside the gene matches: 5. CDR3 length: 14 residues. Per the germline V gene, CDR1 is ENHRY and CDR2 is SYGVKD. DNA for the CDR3: TGTGCCATCAGCGGGGGGATATCCACAGATACGCAGTATTTT. Amino acid sequence: CAISGGISTDTQYF.

This chain joins TRBV6-5 and TRBJ2-1, with 9 bases aligning to TRBD1. J lost 7 bases, V lost 0 bases, and 10 bases had no gene match. The CDR3 totals 17 residues. The V gene's germline CDR1 is MNHEY and CDR2 SVGAGI. CDR3 DNA sequence: TGTGCCAGCAGTTACTCGAAAAGACAGGGGGTAGGTAATGAGCAGTTCTTC. It translates to CASSYSKRQGVGNEQFF.

V gene TRBV7-3 combines with J gene TRBJ2-5; TRBD2 matches at 14 bases. The length of the CDR3 is 16 residues. With 4 bases clipped from V and 5 bases from J, the junction kept 6 bases outside the gene matches. The V gene's germline CDR1 is SGHTA and CDR2 FQGTGA. The CDR3 loop is CASSWGTSGSLETQYF. As DNA, the CDR3 is TGTGCCAGCAGCTGGGGGACTAGCGGGAGTTTGGAGACCCAGTACTTC.

This clonotype showed up many times. This CDR3 is CATRAPDRSQETQYF. The CDR3 DNA reads TGTGCCACCCGAGCCCCCGACAGAAGCCAAGAGACCCAGTACTTC. The chain employs TRBV19 and TRBJ2-5; D may be TRBD1 (5 bases). The CDR3 extends over 15 amino acids. The V gene's germline CDR1 is LNHDA and CDR2 SQIVND (reference sequence). Trimming left V 10 bases short and J 1 base short, with 19 bases between.

This clonotype was observed at least ten times. This chain links TRBV6-5 with TRBJ2-7; 7 nucleotides match TRBD1. With 5 bases clipped from V and 5 bases from J, the junction kept 6 bases outside the gene matches. Germline CDR1 and CDR2: MNHEY and SVGAGI. This CDR3 has 13 residues. CDR3 bases: TGTGCCAGCAGTCCTACAGGGGTACACGAGCAGTACTTC. Translating gives CASSPTGVHEQYF.

This clonotype was detected a few times. The chain joins TRBV20-1 to TRBJ2-5, with D maybe TRBD1 (6 bases). Germline CDR1 and CDR2: DFQATT and SNEGSKA (reference sequence). Trimming removed 4 bases at V and 3 bases at J, with 9 bases between. CDR3 length equals 12 residues. CDR3 residues: CSANTGKETQYF. Here the CDR3 DNA reads TGCAGTGCTAATACAGGGAAAGAGACCCAGTACTTC.

V and J are TRBV20-1 and TRBJ2-1; 7 nucleotides agree with TRBD1. Unmatched junction bases numbered 6, after V lost 1 base and J lost 3 bases. Looked up from germline, CDR1 is DFQATT and CDR2 is SNEGSKA (reference sequence). This CDR3 spans 15 amino acids. The CDR3 region is CSARGVRDSYNEQFF. The CDR3 nucleotides are TGCAGTGCTAGAGGGGTACGGGACAGCTACAATGAGCAGTTCTTC.

In its sample, this clonotype was seen a few times. J is TRBJ1-1 and V is TRBV29-1, with 7 bases matching TRBD1. V shed 7 bases, J shed 0 bases, and the junction held 11 bases outside the gene matches. The CDR3 has 15 residues. CDR1 is SQVTM and CDR2 is ANQGSEA in the germline V gene. The CDR3 region is CSATRGATMNTEAFF. The CDR3 DNA follows: TGCAGCGCAACCAGGGGGGCCACAATGAACACTGAAGCTTTCTTT.

The chain recombines TRBV4-2 with TRBJ1-5; perhaps TRBD1 as D (5 bases). Trimming took off 3 bases at V and 5 bases at J, with 14 bases between the two ends. The CDR3 runs to 15 residues. Germline V gene data show CDR1 as LGHNA and CDR2 as YNFKEQ. The CDR3 DNA sequence: TGTGCCAGCAGCCATGTTACGGGGGTCGATCAGCCCCAGCATTTT. It yields the protein CASSHVTGVDQPQHF.

Only one count was recorded for this clonotype. The chain couples TRBV20-1 to TRBJ2-3, with 9 positions matching TRBD2. V trimming: 0 bases; J trimming: 2 bases; junction bases outside the gene matches: 3. This CDR3 is built from 15 residues. The germline gives CDR1 DFQATT, CDR2 SNEGSKA (reference sequence). The CDR3 DNA is TGCAGTGCTAGAGATGCGGGGGGGCCCACAGATACGCAGTATTTT. Residues: CSARDAGGPTDTQYF.

The chain recombines TRBV12-5 with TRBJ2-5; 7 bases match TRBD2. Germline trimming cut 8 bases from V and 2 bases from J; bases unmatched to any gene: 11. CDR1 and CDR2 from the germline V gene are LGHNT and FRNRAP. The CDR3 is 15 amino acids. The CDR3 sequence: CASSASRDYQETQYF. In nucleotides, the CDR3 is TGTGCTAGTTCGGCCTCCCGGGACTATCAAGAGACCCAGTACTTC.

This chain joins TRBV2 and TRBJ2-7, with D uncertain. CDR1 and CDR2 (germline): SNHLY, FYNNEI. V lost 4 bases and J lost 1, with 8 bases in between. The CDR3 totals 13 residues. The CDR3 loop reads CASSGAYSYEQYF. Here the CDR3 DNA reads TGTGCCAGCAGTGGAGCGTATTCCTACGAGCAGTACTTC.

This clonotype was counted only a few times. This chain uses TRBV7-9 with TRBJ1-4, with D unresolved. There are 14 residues in the CDR3. Trimming shortened V by 1 base and J by 0 bases, and 3 bases separated the two germline ends. The germline V gene has CDR1 SEHNR and CDR2 FQNEAQ (reference sequence). This CDR3 is CASSLVPTNEKLFF. CDR3 coding DNA: TGTGCCAGCAGCTTAGTACCAACTAATGAAAAACTGTTTTTT.

For the CDR3, the DNA is TGTGCCAGCAGCTTAGTTCAGGGGGCCGATGGCTACACCTTC. Amino acids: CASSLVQGADGYTF. The chain has TRBV7-9 and TRBJ1-2, with 8 bases identical to TRBD1. With V trimmed by 1 base and J by 6 bases, 4 bases remained unmatched. This CDR3 has 14 amino acids. The V gene's germline CDR1 is SEHNR and CDR2 FQNEAQ (reference sequence).

A few counts support this clonotype. CDR3 protein: CASSRSILSGGAVEQFF. The DNA for the CDR3 is TGTGCCAGCAGCCGGTCGATCCTTAGCGGGGGGGCAGTTGAGCAGTTCTTC. The chain has TRBV6-2 or TRBV6-3 and TRBJ2-5, with 11 bases fitting TRBD2. The DNA end lines up better with TRBJ2-1; the J call may be wrong. The CDR3 totals 17 residues. Per germline, CDR1 MNHEY and CDR2 SVGEGT.

This clonotype came up a few times. This chain joins TRBV6-2 or TRBV6-3 and TRBJ2-2, with a weak D call TRBD1 (6 bases). Germline values: CDR1 MNHEY, CDR2 SVGEGT. The V and J ends lost 7 bases and 0 bases respectively, with 15 bases between them. The CDR3 is 16 amino acids. The CDR3 bases are TGTGCCAGCACCGTTACGTGGACAGCGAACACCGGGGAGCTGTTTTTT. It is translated as CASTVTWTANTGELFF.

This clonotype was recorded only once. This chain joins TRBV24-1 and TRBJ2-4, with D possibly matching TRBD1 (6 bases). The V gene's germline CDR1 is KGHDR and CDR2 SFDVKD. V lost 4 bases and J 11 bases, leaving 11 bases between the germline ends. The CDR3 is 12 amino acids. The CDR3 loop is CATSEDSDFQYF. CDR3 in DNA: TGTGCCACCAGTGAGGACAGTGACTTTCAGTACTTC.

This sequence joins TRBV20-1 and TRBJ1-2; D call uncertain. Germline values: CDR1 DFQATT, CDR2 SNEGSKA (reference sequence). This CDR3 spans 10 amino acids. The DNA for the CDR3 is TGCAGGGCGGTCGGGTTAGGCTACACCTTC. The encoded protein is CRAVGLGYTF.

The chain couples TRBV9 to TRBJ2-1, with D tentatively TRBD1 or TRBD2 (5 bases each). Germline V gene lookup returns CDR1 SGDLS and CDR2 YYNGEE. The CDR3 sequence is 15 residues long. V shed 0 bases and J shed 9 bases, with 16 bases lying between them. CDR3 nucleotides: TGTGCCAGCAGCGTAGGAGGGACGGGGTCCCCTGAGCAGTTCTTC. It yields the protein CASSVGGTGSPEQFF. Looking up the rest from reference TRBV9 and TRBJ2-1 gives the full variable domain: DSGVTQTPKHLITATGQRVTLRCSPRSGDLSVYWYQQSLDQGLQFLIQYYNGEERAKGNILERFSAQQFPDLHSELNLSSLELGDSALYFCASSVGGTGSPEQFFGPGTRLTVL.

This clonotype appeared a single time. The chain uses TRBV5-1 and TRBJ2-5; no reliable D call. Germline loops: CDR1 SGHRS, CDR2 YFSETQ. V was trimmed by 5 bases and J by 2 bases, leaving 7 bases between them. This CDR3 spans 12 amino acids. CDR3 residues: CASRAQQETQYF. The CDR3 DNA reads TGCGCCAGCAGGGCCCAGCAAGAGACCCAGTACTTC.

This clonotype was seen only a few times. V is TRBV7-9 and J is TRBJ2-5, with D perhaps given as TRBD1 or TRBD2 (5 bases each). Gene TRBJ2-7 matches the end of the DNA better, so the J call may be wrong. Germline loops: CDR1 SEHNR, CDR2 FQNEAQ (reference sequence). The CDR3 loop spans 14 amino acids. Here the CDR3 reads CASSTRDGPYEQYF. The DNA for the CDR3 is TGTGCCAGCAGCACAAGGGACGGTCCCTACGAGCAGTACTTC.

The V call is TRBV29-1, the J call TRBJ2-3, with D possibly TRBD2 on 8 matching bases. Germline CDR1 SQVTM, CDR2 ANQGSEA. Trimming cost V 4 bases and J 0 bases, with 23 bases left between them. The CDR3 is made up of 18 amino acids. The CDR3 region has the DNA TGCAGCGTTGCAGGGGGGGCACAGCGGGAGCACAGCACAGATACGCAGTATTTT. It is translated as CSVAGGAQREHSTDTQYF.

This clonotype has more than one count but fewer than ten. This rearrangement joins TRBV28 to TRBJ2-5; TRBD2 is a possible D gene (6 bases). The length of the CDR3 is 16 residues. Germline loops: CDR1 MDHEN, CDR2 SYDVKM. The V and J ends lost 1 base and 0 bases respectively, with 12 bases between them. CDR3 region: CASSLLGEENQETQYF. The CDR3 bases are TGTGCCAGCAGTTTATTAGGGGAGGAGAACCAAGAGACCCAGTACTTC.

V usage is TRBV7-9 and J usage is TRBJ1-1; no clear D gene. Trimming took off 5 bases at V and 0 bases at J, with 10 bases between the two ends. This CDR3 region has 14 residues. Germline loops: CDR1 SEHNR, CDR2 FQNEAQ (reference sequence). The CDR3: CASSPVGLNTEAFF. The CDR3 nucleotides are TGTGCCAGCAGCCCCGTTGGCCTGAACACTGAAGCTTTCTTT. The whole variable domain, remainder taken from reference TRBV7-9 and TRBJ1-1, is DTGVSQNPRHKITKRGQNVTFRCDPISEHNRLYWYRQTLGQGPEFLTYFQNEAQLEKSRLLSDRFSAERPKGSFSTLEIQRTEQGDSAMYLCASSPVGLNTEAFFGQGTRLTVV.

V and J are TRBV9 and TRBJ2-5; D is possibly TRBD2 (5 bases). The DNA end lines up better with TRBJ2-7; the J call may be wrong. The CDR3 has 14 residues. CDR1 is SGDLS, CDR2 YYNGEE, per germline. CDR3 sequence (DNA): TGTGCCAGCAGCGTAGCGGGAAGCGGAAGCGAGCAGTACTTC. Protein sequence: CASSVAGSGSEQYF.